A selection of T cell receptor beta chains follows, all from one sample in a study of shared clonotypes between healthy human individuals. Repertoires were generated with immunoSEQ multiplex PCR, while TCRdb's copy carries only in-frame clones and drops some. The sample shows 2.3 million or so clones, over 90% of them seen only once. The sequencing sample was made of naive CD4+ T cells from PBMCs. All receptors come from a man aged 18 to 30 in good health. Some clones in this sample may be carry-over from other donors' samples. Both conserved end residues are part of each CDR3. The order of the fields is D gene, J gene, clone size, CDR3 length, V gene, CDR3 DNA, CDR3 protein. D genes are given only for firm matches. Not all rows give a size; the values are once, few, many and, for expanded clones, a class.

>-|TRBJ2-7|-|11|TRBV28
TGTGCCAGCAGTTTCGGTCACGAGCAGTACTTC
CASSFGHEQYF
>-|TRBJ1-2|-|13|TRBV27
TGTGCCAGCGCGTCCGGGACCGACTATGGCTACACCTTC
CASASGTDYGYTF
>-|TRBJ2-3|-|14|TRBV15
TGTGCCACCAGCAGAGTTCCCCCCCCAGATACGCAGTATTTT
CATSRVPPPDTQYF
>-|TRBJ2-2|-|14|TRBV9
TGTGCCAGCAGCGTAGTTCCTGAGGGCGGGGAGCTGTTTTTT
CASSVVPEGGELFF
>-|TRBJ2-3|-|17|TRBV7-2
TGTGCCAGCAGCCTGAGTTTTGGGCACATTTACACAGATACGCAGTATTTT
CASSLSFGHIYTDTQYF
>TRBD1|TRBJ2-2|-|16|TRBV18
TGTGCCAGCTCACCCCGACAGGGGACGAACACCGGGGAGCTGTTTTTT
CASSPRQGTNTGELFF
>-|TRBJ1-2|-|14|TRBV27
TGTGCCAGCAGTTTAGGCCGCAGGGCGGGCGGCTACACCTTC
CASSLGRRAGGYTF
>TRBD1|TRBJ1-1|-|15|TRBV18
TGTGCCAGCTCACTCAAGACCGACAGGGGCACTGAAGCTTTCTTT
CASSLKTDRGTEAFF
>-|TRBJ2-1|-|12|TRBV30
TGTGCCTGGAGTCCTTCCCACAATGAGCAGTTCTTC
CAWSPSHNEQFF
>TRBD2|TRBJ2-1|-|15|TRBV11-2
TGTGCCAGCAGCCCGGGGGGATCTGCCTACAATGAGCAGTTCTTC
CASSPGGSAYNEQFF
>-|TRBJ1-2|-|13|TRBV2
TGTGCCAGCAGTTCCCGGACCTTCGGAGGCTACACCTTC
CASSSRTFGGYTF
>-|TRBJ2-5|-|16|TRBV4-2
TGTGCCAGCAGCCAAGTGTTAGCGAGCCGTCAAGAGACCCAGTACTTC
CASSQVLASRQETQYF
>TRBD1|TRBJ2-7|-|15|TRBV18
TGTGCCAGCTCACCAATAGGGGACAGGGCCAACGAGCAGTACTTC
CASSPIGDRANEQYF
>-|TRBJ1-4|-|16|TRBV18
TGTGCCAGCTCACCATTTGACCAGGGAGCTAATGAAAAACTGTTTTTT
CASSPFDQGANEKLFF
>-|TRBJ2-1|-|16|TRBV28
TGTGCCAGCGGGGGTAGCGACCCTAGCTCCTACAATGAGCAGTTCTTC
CASGGSDPSSYNEQFF
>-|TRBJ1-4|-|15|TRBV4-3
TGCGCCAGCAGACGACAGGCGTCTGGGGAGGAAAAACTGTTTTTT
CASRRQASGEEKLFF
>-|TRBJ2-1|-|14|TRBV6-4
TGTGCCAGCAGTCCGTCGGGGGCCTACAATGAGCAGTTCTTC
CASSPSGAYNEQFF
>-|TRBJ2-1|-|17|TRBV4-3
TGCGCCAGCAGCCAAGCCCTGGGCCCGACTCGGGCAAATGAGCAGTTCTTC
CASSQALGPTRANEQFF
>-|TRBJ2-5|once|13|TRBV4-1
TGCGCCAGCAGCCAAGATCACTATGAGACCCAGTACTTC
CASSQDHYETQYF
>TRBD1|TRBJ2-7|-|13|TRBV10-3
TGTGCCACCGGGGTAGGGACAGACTACGAGCAGTACTTC
CATGVGTDYEQYF
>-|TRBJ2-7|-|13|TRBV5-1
TGCGCCAGCAGCTTAGACGTCACCTACGAGCAGTACTTC
CASSLDVTYEQYF
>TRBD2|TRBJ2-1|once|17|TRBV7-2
TGTGCCAGCAGCTTCCTCCTAGCGGGAGGGCCTTACAATGAGCAGTTCTTC
CASSFLLAGGPYNEQFF
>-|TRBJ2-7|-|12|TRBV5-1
TGCGCCAGCAGTAAGACAGCCTACGAGCAGTACTTC
CASSKTAYEQYF
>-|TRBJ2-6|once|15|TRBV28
TGTGCCAGCAGTTCCCCCTTCGGCGGGGCCAACGTCCTGACTTTC
CASSSPFGGANVLTF
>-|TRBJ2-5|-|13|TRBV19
TGTGCCAGTAGTATCACCAGGCAAGAGACCCAGTACTTC
CASSITRQETQYF
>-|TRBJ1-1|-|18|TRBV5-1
TGCGCCAGCAGCTTGGGACCAGCGGGGGGCGGCGTGGGCACTGAAGCTTTCTTT
CASSLGPAGGGVGTEAFF
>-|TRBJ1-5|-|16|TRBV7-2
TGTGCCAGCAGCTTAGAAGCGCCCCGGGGCAATCAGCCCCAGCATTTT
CASSLEAPRGNQPQHF
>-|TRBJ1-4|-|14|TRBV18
TGTGCCAGCTCACCCGACCGATCTAATGAAAAACTGTTTTTT
CASSPDRSNEKLFF
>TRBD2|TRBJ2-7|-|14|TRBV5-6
TGTGCCAGCAGCTTGACTAGCGGCACCTACGAGCAGTACTTC
CASSLTSGTYEQYF
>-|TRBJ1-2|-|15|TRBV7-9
TGTGCCAGCAGCCTCCAGAGAGGGGCTAACTATGGCTACACCTTC
CASSLQRGANYGYTF
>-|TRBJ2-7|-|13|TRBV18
TGTGCCAGCTCACTGCCGGGGGTAGACGAGCAGTACTTC
CASSLPGVDEQYF
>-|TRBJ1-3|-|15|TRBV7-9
TGTGCCAGCAGCTTAGGGCCGGGTACGGGAAACACCATATATTTT
CASSLGPGTGNTIYF
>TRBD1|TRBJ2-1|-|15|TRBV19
TGTGCCAGTAGTATTGGGGACAGCACCTACAATGAGCAGTTCTTC
CASSIGDSTYNEQFF
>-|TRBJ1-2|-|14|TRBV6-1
TGTGCCAGCAGTCCACAGGGTACTTACTATGGCTACACCTTC
CASSPQGTYYGYTF
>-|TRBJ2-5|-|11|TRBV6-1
TGTGCCAGCCGAATCCAAGAGACCCAGTACTTC
CASRIQETQYF
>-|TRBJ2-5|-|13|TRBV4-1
TGCGCCAGCAGCCAAGTTCCGAGAGAGACCCAGTACTTC
CASSQVPRETQYF
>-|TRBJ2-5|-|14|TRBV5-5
TGTGCCAGCAGCTCAAACTTAGCGGTTGAGACCCAGTACTTC
CASSSNLAVETQYF
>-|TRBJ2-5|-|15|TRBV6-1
TGTGCCACGGGTGGGGGCTACCTAGGAATGCAGACCCAGTACTTC
CATGGGYLGMQTQYF
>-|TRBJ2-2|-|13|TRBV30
TGTGCCTGGAGTGGACAGGCCACCGGGGAGCTGTTTTTT
CAWSGQATGELFF
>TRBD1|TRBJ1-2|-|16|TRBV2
TGTGCCAGCAGTGTGGTGACAGGGCCATTCTCGGGAGGCTACACCTTC
CASSVVTGPFSGGYTF
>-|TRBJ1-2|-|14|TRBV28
TGTGCCAGCAGTCAACCAAGCGGTAACTATGGCTACACCTTC
CASSQPSGNYGYTF
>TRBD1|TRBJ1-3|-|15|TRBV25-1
TGTGCCAGCAGTACGACAGGGGTCATTGGAAACACCATATATTTT
CASSTTGVIGNTIYF
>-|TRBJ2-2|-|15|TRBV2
TGTGCCAGCAGTCCTATCGGGATAAACACCGGGGAGCTGTTTTTT
CASSPIGINTGELFF
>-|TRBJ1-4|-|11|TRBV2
TGTGCCAGCAGTGTGGGGGAAAAACTGTTTTTT
CASSVGEKLFF
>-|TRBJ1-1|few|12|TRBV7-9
TGTGCCAGCAGCTTCGGTGATACTGAAGCTTTCTTT
CASSFGDTEAFF
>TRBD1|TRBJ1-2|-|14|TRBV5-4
TGTGCCAGCAGCTTAGAGACAGGGACCCGTGGCTACACCTTC
CASSLETGTRGYTF